This T cell receptor beta chain was captured in a study of CD4+ T cells in melanoma. Study findings and constraints: Neoantigen-specific CD4+ T cells in melanoma reportedly had diverse differentiation states.

The CDR3 covers 14 residues. With 0 bases clipped from V and 5 bases from J, the junction kept 1 base outside the gene matches. Germline CDR1 is SGHRS and CDR2 is YFSETQ. Profiled with immunoSEQ multiplex PCR; TCRdb holds only in-frame clones, not every one. The sample yields about 140,000 clones, around 90% seen once. Turning to this clone: Antigen specificity is unknown.

The clonotype was recovered from a human donor with melanoma. V is TRBV5-1 and J is TRBJ1-4, with 7 nucleotides matching TRBD1. CDR3 in DNA: TGCGCCAGCAGCTTGGACAGGGGAAATGAAAAACTGTTTTTT. It specifies CASSLDRGNEKLFF.